This is a list of T cell receptor beta chains from one sample in a study of blood T cell repertoires in COVID-19. Produced via immunoSEQ multiplex PCR; TCRdb's table is partial and in-frame only. The sample has around 300,000 clones, around 86% seen once; the top ten hold 1%. Sequencing was done on a sample of peripheral blood. The receptors derive from a man aged 45 to 65 with active or convalescent COVID-19. CDR3s include the opening cysteine and the closing phenylalanine or tryptophan. Fields, in order: clone size, J gene, V gene, CDR3 protein. Clone size is stated in some rows and not others, as once, few, many or a class when expanded.

size: -
J: TRBJ2-3
V: TRBV4-1
CDR3: CASSRIAASGRAASSTDTQYF

size: -
J: TRBJ2-1
V: TRBV4-3
CDR3: CASSHLPGPSGGARAYNEQFF

size: -
J: TRBJ1-4
V: TRBV28
CDR3: CASKQGGEKLFF

size: -
J: TRBJ1-4
V: TRBV7-8
CDR3: CASSPQGNEKLFF

size: -
J: TRBJ2-3
V: TRBV3-1/TRBV3-2
CDR3: CASSQDTASDTQYF

size: once
J: TRBJ1-1
V: TRBV28
CDR3: CASSSPLGQPFF

size: -
J: TRBJ2-1
V: TRBV19
CDR3: CASSIELEAAGLNEQFF

size: -
J: TRBJ2-5
V: TRBV6-2/TRBV6-3
CDR3: CASSYGRQGLWETQYF

size: -
J: TRBJ1-3
V: TRBV5-1
CDR3: CASSLWGDSSGNTIYF

size: -
J: TRBJ2-2
V: TRBV4-3
CDR3: CASSHQLLESGELFF

size: few
J: TRBJ2-7
V: TRBV7-9
CDR3: CASSLIAGEIYEQYF

size: -
J: TRBJ2-3
V: TRBV9
CDR3: CASSLAADTQYF

size: -
J: TRBJ2-1
V: TRBV28
CDR3: CASSTPGQNVNEQFF

size: -
J: TRBJ1-4
V: TRBV7-8
CDR3: CASSLARGSQTNEKLFF

size: -
J: TRBJ2-5
V: TRBV5-1
CDR3: CASSLGVAGETQYF

size: -
J: TRBJ1-5
V: TRBV21-1
CDR3: CASSCQGRNPISNQPQHF

size: -
J: TRBJ2-7
V: TRBV7-9
CDR3: CASSSRTVLIDEQYF

size: -
J: TRBJ2-3
V: TRBV28
CDR3: CASTIDSTPTDTQYF

size: -
J: TRBJ1-2
V: TRBV3-1/TRBV3-2
CDR3: CASSQDRMGYTF

size: -
J: TRBJ1-2
V: TRBV19
CDR3: CASNFDYNYGYTF

size: -
J: TRBJ2-3
V: TRBV10-3
CDR3: CATQAGGVTDTQYF

size: many
J: TRBJ1-4
V: TRBV10-2
CDR3: CASSELRSEKLFF

size: few
J: TRBJ1-5
V: TRBV6-1
CDR3: CASSDPHRGGGGNQPQHF

size: -
J: TRBJ2-5
V: TRBV9
CDR3: CASSVIAGAQETQYF

size: -
J: TRBJ1-6
V: TRBV28
CDR3: CASSPIPGQPSYNSPLHF

size: -
J: TRBJ2-1
V: TRBV30
CDR3: CAWSVGTSGVYYNEQFF

size: few
J: TRBJ1-2
V: TRBV3-1/TRBV3-2
CDR3: CASSQDDLRGHWGYGYTF

size: few
J: TRBJ1-1
V: TRBV3-1/TRBV3-2
CDR3: CASSQDGGGLRAEAFF

size: -
J: TRBJ1-5
V: TRBV6-2/TRBV6-3
CDR3: CASSSTGLSQPQHF

size: -
J: TRBJ1-3
V: TRBV11-2
CDR3: CASSLDPHISGNTIYF

size: -
J: TRBJ1-5
V: TRBV19
CDR3: CASSFRNQPQHF

size: -
J: TRBJ1-2
V: TRBV2
CDR3: CASMVGSEGYTF

size: -
J: TRBJ2-3
V: TRBV10-3
CDR3: CAISESVREGRTDTQYF